Listed below are T cell receptor beta chains from one sample, sequenced in a study of T cell responses to AZD1222 COVID-19 vaccine. Libraries were prepared by immunoSEQ multiplex PCR; TCRdb keeps only in-frame clonotypes and omits some of them. The repertoire holds fewer than 70,000 clones, roughly 90% seen once, with approximately 5% in the top ten. Sequencing was performed on peripheral blood, taken on day 0 of AZD1222 vaccination. The receptor source for this set is an adult in good health. Each CDR3 is given with its conserved first and last residue. A D gene is named only where the DNA matches it firmly. Expanded clones are given a class, and other clones once, few, many or no size at all.

V gene	D gene	J gene	clone size	CDR3 protein	CDR3 DNA
TRBV19	NA	TRBJ1-2	once	CASSIGSRIYGYTF	TGTGCCAGTAGTATAGGCTCCAGGATATATGGCTACACCTTC
TRBV11-2	NA	TRBJ1-3	NA	CASSSGHGNTIYF	TGTGCCAGCAGCTCGGGACATGGAAACACCATATATTTT
TRBV15	TRBD1	TRBJ2-5	NA	CATSLYPRDRGSQETQYF	TGTGCCACCAGCCTTTACCCCCGAGACAGGGGGAGTCAAGAGACCCAGTACTTC
TRBV18	NA	TRBJ2-5	NA	CASSGNQETQYF	TGTGCCAGCTCTGGTAATCAAGAGACCCAGTACTTC
TRBV6-5	TRBD1	TRBJ2-2	NA	CASSYREGATGELFF	TGTGCCAGCAGTTACCGAGAGGGGGCGACCGGGGAGCTGTTTTTT
TRBV7-2	TRBD1	TRBJ1-2	NA	CASSQDRVYGYTF	TGTGCCAGCAGTCAGGACAGGGTCTATGGCTACACCTTC
TRBV24-1	NA	TRBJ2-1	NA	CATSDSATRQGQFF	TGTGCCACCAGTGATTCAGCCACTCGCCAGGGGCAGTTCTTC
TRBV5-1	NA	TRBJ2-2	NA	CASSLWSVSNTGELFF	TGCGCCAGCAGCTTGTGGAGCGTGTCGAACACCGGGGAGCTGTTTTTT
TRBV19	NA	TRBJ1-1	NA	CASLPQGGRVAFF	TGTGCCAGCCTACCACAAGGAGGACGCGTGGCTTTCTTT
TRBV6-4	TRBD1	TRBJ1-1	NA	CASRRNTGGTEAFF	TGTGCCAGCAGAAGAAACACAGGGGGCACTGAAGCTTTCTTT
TRBV18	TRBD1	TRBJ1-1	NA	CASSLGQGAVNTEAFF	TGTGCCAGCTCACTGGGACAGGGGGCGGTGAACACTGAAGCTTTCTTT
TRBV5-4	TRBD1	TRBJ1-1	NA	CASSLRDRMTTEAFF	TGTGCCAGCAGCCTTAGGGACAGGATGACCACTGAAGCTTTCTTT
TRBV25-1	NA	TRBJ2-3	NA	CASSDQTDTQYF	TGTGCCAGCAGTGATCAGACAGATACGCAGTATTTT
TRBV7-8	NA	TRBJ1-4	NA	CASSTSGASNEKLFF	TGTGCCAGCAGCACCTCGGGAGCATCCAATGAAAAACTGTTTTTT
TRBV24-1	NA	TRBJ2-3	once	CATSDLGENTQYF	TGTGCCACCAGTGATTTAGGAGAGAATACGCAGTATTTT
TRBV18	NA	TRBJ2-7	NA	CASSPLAGGSTPYEQYF	TGTGCCAGCTCACCACTGGCAGGAGGCTCGACGCCCTACGAGCAGTACTTC
TRBV6-6	TRBD1	TRBJ1-1	NA	CASRLQGRTEAFF	TGTGCCAGCAGGCTACAGGGGAGGACTGAAGCTTTCTTT
TRBV7-2	NA	TRBJ1-1	NA	CASSFGAGRMNTEAFF	TGTGCCAGCAGCTTCGGGGCAGGGAGAATGAACACTGAAGCTTTCTTT
TRBV7-9	NA	TRBJ2-2	NA	CASSLLGQTNTGELFF	TGTGCCAGCAGCTTGTTAGGACAGACGAACACCGGGGAGCTGTTTTTT
TRBV18	NA	TRBJ2-5	NA	CASSPLVQETQYF	TGTGCCAGCTCACCACTCGTCCAAGAGACCCAGTACTTC
TRBV4-1	TRBD1	TRBJ1-5	NA	CASSVYWTGRSNQPQHF	TGCGCCAGCAGCGTTTATTGGACAGGACGTAGCAATCAGCCCCAGCATTTT
TRBV27	NA	TRBJ1-2	NA	CASRSIDGNYGYTF	TGTGCCAGCAGGTCGATTGACGGTAACTATGGCTACACCTTC
TRBV18	TRBD1	TRBJ1-5	NA	CASSPTGGSNQPQHF	TGTGCCAGCTCACCAACAGGGGGGAGCAATCAGCCCCAGCATTTT
TRBV7-9	NA	TRBJ1-1	NA	CASSSTVEGTEAFF	TGTGCCAGCAGCTCGACCGTGGAGGGGACTGAAGCTTTCTTT
TRBV24-1	NA	TRBJ1-4	NA	CATSDLPRPYEKLFF	TGTGCCACCAGTGATTTACCCCGGCCCTATGAAAAACTGTTTTTT
TRBV11-2	NA	TRBJ2-3	medium-sized	CASSLEDGDLTDTQYF	TGTGCCAGCAGCTTAGAAGACGGCGACCTCACAGATACGCAGTATTTT
TRBV7-6	TRBD1	TRBJ1-1	NA	CASSALDREATEAFF	TGTGCCAGCAGCGCCCTGGACAGGGAAGCCACTGAAGCTTTCTTT
TRBV5-1	TRBD1	TRBJ1-1	NA	CASSPGQGAETEAFF	TGCGCCAGCAGCCCGGGTCAGGGGGCAGAAACTGAAGCTTTCTTT
TRBV13	NA	TRBJ1-1	NA	CASSGARVGRTEAFF	TGTGCCAGCAGCGGGGCAAGGGTTGGAAGGACTGAAGCTTTCTTT
TRBV3-1/TRBV3-2	NA	TRBJ2-3	NA	CASSQSGSTDTQYF	TGTGCCAGCAGCCAATCAGGGAGCACAGATACGCAGTATTTT
TRBV6-6	TRBD1	TRBJ1-1	NA	CASSKQTGAFEAFF	TGTGCCAGCAGTAAACAGACAGGGGCTTTTGAAGCTTTCTTT
TRBV30	NA	TRBJ2-5	NA	CAWAGEETQYF	TGTGCCTGGGCAGGGGAAGAGACCCAGTACTTC
TRBV5-6	NA	TRBJ2-7	NA	CASSLSSYEQYF	TGTGCCAGCAGCCTGAGCTCCTACGAGCAGTACTTC
TRBV6-5	NA	TRBJ1-2	NA	CASSSQTLYGYTF	TGTGCCAGCAGTTCTCAAACCCTCTATGGCTACACCTTC